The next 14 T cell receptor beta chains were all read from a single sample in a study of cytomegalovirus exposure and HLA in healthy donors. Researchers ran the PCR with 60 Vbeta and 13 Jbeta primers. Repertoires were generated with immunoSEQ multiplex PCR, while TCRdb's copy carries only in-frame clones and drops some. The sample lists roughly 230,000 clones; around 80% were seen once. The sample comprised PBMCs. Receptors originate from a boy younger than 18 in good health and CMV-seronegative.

CDR3 sequence (DNA): TGTGCCAGCAGTGACCGAACAGGGGGCAGGCAGCCCCAGCATTTT. This codes for CASSDRTGGRQPQHF. The chain uses TRBV6-1 and TRBJ1-5; 9 nucleotides line up with TRBD1. From germline, CDR1 is MNHNS and CDR2 SASEGT. The length of the CDR3 is 15 residues. J gave up 7 bases and V 3 bases, and 7 bases lay outside the gene matches.

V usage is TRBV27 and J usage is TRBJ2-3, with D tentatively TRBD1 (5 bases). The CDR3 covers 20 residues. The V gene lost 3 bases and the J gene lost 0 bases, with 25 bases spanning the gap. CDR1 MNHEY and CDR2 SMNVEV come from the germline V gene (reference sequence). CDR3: CASSLYRWGLTATSTDTQYF. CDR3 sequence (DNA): TGTGCCAGCAGTTTGTATCGCTGGGGTCTGACAGCGACTAGCACAGATACGCAGTATTTT.

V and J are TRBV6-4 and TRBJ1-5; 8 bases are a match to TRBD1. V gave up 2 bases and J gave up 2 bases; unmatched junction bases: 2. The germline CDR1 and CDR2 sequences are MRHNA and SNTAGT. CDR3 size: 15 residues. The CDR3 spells CASSDRGQGNQPQHF. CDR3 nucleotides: TGTGCCAGCAGTGACCGGGGACAGGGCAATCAGCCCCAGCATTTT.

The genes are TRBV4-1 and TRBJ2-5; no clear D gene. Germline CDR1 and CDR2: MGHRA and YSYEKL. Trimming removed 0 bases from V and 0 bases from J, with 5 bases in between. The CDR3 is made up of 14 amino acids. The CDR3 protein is CASSQERYQETQYF. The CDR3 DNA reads TGCGCCAGCAGCCAAGAACGGTACCAAGAGACCCAGTACTTC.

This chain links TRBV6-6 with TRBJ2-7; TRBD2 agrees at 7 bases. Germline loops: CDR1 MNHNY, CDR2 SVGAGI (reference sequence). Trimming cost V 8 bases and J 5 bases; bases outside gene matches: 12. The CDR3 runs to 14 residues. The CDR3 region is CASSVGGSFDEQYF. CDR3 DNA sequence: TGTGCCAGCTCGGTGGGCGGGAGTTTCGACGAGCAGTACTTC.

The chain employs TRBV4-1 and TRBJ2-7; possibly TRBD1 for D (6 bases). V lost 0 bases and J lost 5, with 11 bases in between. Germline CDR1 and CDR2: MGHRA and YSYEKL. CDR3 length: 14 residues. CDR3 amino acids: CASSQEPGANEQYF. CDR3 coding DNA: TGCGCCAGCAGCCAAGAACCAGGGGCTAACGAGCAGTACTTC.

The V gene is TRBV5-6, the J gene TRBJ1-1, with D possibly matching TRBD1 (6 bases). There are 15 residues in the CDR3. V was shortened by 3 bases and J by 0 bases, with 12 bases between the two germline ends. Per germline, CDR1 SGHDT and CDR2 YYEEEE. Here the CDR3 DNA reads TGTGCCAGCAGCTCCCCAGGGGTTATGAACACTGAAGCTTTCTTT. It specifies CASSSPGVMNTEAFF.

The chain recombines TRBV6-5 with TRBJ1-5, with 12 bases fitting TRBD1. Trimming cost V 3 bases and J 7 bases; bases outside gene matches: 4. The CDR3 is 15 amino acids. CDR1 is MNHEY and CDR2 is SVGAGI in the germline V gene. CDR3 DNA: TGTGCCAGCAGTTATGCCGGGACAGGGGGCCAGCCCCAGCATTTT. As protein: CASSYAGTGGQPQHF.

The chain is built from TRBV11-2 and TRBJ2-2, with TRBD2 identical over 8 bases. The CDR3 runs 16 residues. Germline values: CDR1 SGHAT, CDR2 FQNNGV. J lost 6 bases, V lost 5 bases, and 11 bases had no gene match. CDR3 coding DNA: TGTGCCAGCAGCCTGGGGTACGGGAGGGCATCCGGGGAGCTGTTTTTT. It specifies CASSLGYGRASGELFF.

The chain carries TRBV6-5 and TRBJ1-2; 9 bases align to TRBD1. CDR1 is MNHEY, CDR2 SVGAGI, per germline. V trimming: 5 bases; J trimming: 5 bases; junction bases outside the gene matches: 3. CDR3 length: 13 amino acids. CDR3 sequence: CASSIDRGYGYTF. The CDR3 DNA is TGTGCCAGCAGTATTGACAGGGGGTATGGCTACACCTTC.

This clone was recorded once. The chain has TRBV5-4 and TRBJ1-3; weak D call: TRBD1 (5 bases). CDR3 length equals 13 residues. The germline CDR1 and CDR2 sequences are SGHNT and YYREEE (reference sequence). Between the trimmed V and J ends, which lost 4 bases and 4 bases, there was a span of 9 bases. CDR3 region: CASSERTGNTIYF. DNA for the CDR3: TGTGCCAGCAGCGAGAGGACAGGAAACACCATATATTTT.

CDR3: CASSRPGGNTEAFF. In nucleotides, the CDR3 is TGTGCCAGCAGCCGTCCAGGGGGCAATACTGAAGCTTTCTTT. The chain carries TRBV9 and TRBJ1-1; 8 bases map to TRBD1. Trimming took 4 bases from V and 5 from J; bases not matched to a gene: 7. Looked up from germline, CDR1 is SGDLS and CDR2 is YYNGEE. This CDR3 has 14 amino acids.

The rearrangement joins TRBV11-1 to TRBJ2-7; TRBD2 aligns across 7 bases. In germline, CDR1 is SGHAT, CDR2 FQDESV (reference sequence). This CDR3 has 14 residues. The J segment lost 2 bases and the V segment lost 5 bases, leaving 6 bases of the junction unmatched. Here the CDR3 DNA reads TGTGCCAGCAGCCTCAGCGGGGTCCCCTACGAGCAGTACTTC. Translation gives CASSLSGVPYEQYF. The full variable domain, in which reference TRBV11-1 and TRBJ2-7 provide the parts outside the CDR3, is EAEVAQSPRYKITEKSQAVAFWCDPISGHATLYWYRQILGQGPELLVQFQDESVVDDSQLPKDRFSAERLKGVDSTLKIQPAELGDSAMYLCASSLSGVPYEQYFGPGTRLTVT.

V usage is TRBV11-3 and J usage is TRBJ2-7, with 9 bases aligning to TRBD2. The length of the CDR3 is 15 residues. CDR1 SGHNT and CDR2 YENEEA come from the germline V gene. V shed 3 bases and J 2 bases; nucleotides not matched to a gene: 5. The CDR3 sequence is CASSFVGGRAYEQYF. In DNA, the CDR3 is TGTGCCAGCAGCTTCGTGGGCGGGAGGGCCTACGAGCAGTACTTC.